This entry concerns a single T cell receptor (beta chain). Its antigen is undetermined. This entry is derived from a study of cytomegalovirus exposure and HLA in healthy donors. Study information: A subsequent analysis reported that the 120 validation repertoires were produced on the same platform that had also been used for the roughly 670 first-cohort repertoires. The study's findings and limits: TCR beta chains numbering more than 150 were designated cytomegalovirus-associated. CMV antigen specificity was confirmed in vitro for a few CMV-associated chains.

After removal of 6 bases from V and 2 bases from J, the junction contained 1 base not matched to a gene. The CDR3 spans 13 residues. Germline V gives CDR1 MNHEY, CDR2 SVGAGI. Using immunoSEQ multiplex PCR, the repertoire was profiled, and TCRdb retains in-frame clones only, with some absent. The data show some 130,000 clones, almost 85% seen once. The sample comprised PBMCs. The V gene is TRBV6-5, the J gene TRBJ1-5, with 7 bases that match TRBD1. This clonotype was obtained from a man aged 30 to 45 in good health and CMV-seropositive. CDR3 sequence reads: CASRGQGNQPQHF. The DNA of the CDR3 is TGTGCCAGCAGAGGACAGGGCAATCAGCCCCAGCATTTT.